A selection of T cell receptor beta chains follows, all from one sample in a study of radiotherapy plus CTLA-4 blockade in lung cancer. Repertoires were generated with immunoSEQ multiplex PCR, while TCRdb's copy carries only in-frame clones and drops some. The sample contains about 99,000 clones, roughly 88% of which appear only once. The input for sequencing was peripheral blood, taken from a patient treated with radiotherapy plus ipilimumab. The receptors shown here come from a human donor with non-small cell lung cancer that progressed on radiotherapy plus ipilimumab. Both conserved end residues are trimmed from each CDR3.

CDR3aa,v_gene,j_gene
ASSPTSGTDTQY,TRBV6-5,TRBJ2-3
ASSENSGSSEQF,TRBV6-1,TRBJ2-1
ASSYLGQETQY,TRBV6-5,TRBJ2-5
ASSVGTSGIGGGELF,TRBV9,TRBJ2-2
ASSLLGGEQY,TRBV27,TRBJ2-7
AIPTLATDLAEKIFYNEQF,TRBV10-2,TRBJ2-1
ASSQAETQY,TRBV4-1,TRBJ2-5
ASSLGWGSTDTQY,TRBV5-1,TRBJ2-3
AISNPTGTSYEQY,TRBV10-3,TRBJ2-7
ASSIYRDQPQH,TRBV19,TRBJ1-5
ASSATGTAYEQY,TRBV6-1,TRBJ2-7
ASSVERAPSSYNEQF,TRBV9,TRBJ2-1
ASSESGAGGRTDTQY,TRBV10-2,TRBJ2-3
ASSIGTGFNEQF,TRBV19,TRBJ2-1
ACRLAAETQY,TRBV30,TRBJ2-5
ASSDAGNQPQH,TRBV6-1,TRBJ1-5
AWNPGQGGDTQY,TRBV30,TRBJ2-3
ASSENGGAGSTDTQY,TRBV2,TRBJ2-3
ASSQEGREFDEQF,TRBV4-2,TRBJ2-1
ASSLQDRVRGELF,TRBV4-1,TRBJ2-2
ASSVGLAGGPGELF,TRBV9,TRBJ2-2
ASSVLALVGYGYT,TRBV5-1,TRBJ1-2
ASSLGLAGATDTQY,TRBV4-1,TRBJ2-3
ASSLLAGGGDEQF,TRBV18,TRBJ2-1
ASSASGTSGLQETQY,TRBV9,TRBJ2-5